This TCR beta chain came from a study of T cells in Graves' hyperthyroidism and ophthalmopathy (dated by TCRdb to 2018 to 2020). Context from the whole study: To identify distinguishing TCR V-J signatures, a discovery cohort of about 95 patients was used, comprising approximately 40 with Graves' ophthalmopathy and around 57 with stable Graves' hyperthyroidism. According to the paper, TCR Vbeta CDR3 sequencing was carried out on more than 120 peripheral blood samples, which came from 40 to 45 ophthalmopathy, about 75 hyperthyroidism and approximately 17 progressor patients. For training and testing, the 95 to 100 patients in the discovery cohort were randomly divided in a 7:3 ratio. Prospective prediction of ophthalmopathy was tested in an independent validation cohort of approximately 18 hyperthyroidism patients and approximately 17 patients who later progressed to ophthalmopathy. Following sampling, methimazole starting at 30 mg daily was given to hyperthyroidism patients, and high-dose intravenous methylprednisolone was given to ophthalmopathy patients. In addition, the study compared T-cell repertoires in thyroid tissue and in blood from about 6 Graves' hyperthyroidism patients.

Amplification of TCR beta CDR3 regions was carried out from RNA transcripts. A first-round RT-PCR of the TCR CDR3 used the HTBI primer set with the Qiagen OneStep RT-PCR kit. A second multiplex PCR round built the libraries, followed by size selection and purification. The libraries were sequenced on an Illumina HiSeq2000 using paired-end 100 bp reads. As for the original processing: SOAPnuke was used to process the raw data, throwing out any read that contained adapters or uncalled bases, had a mean Phred below 15, or lacked an exact constant-primer or identifier match. COPE v1.2.5 was used to merge the high-quality paired reads, and each unique nucleotide sequence was defined as a clonotype. Clonotypes were aligned to IMGT TRBV, TRBD and TRBJ reference segments using MiTCR v1.1. Analysis was restricted to V-J combinations with a frequency above 0.0001, which covered about 99% of repertoires. A TCS score was defined as the ratio between F50 (clonal expansion) and ExV (chaos), using BLOSUM62-based TCRdist between CDR3 peptides within each V-J. Welch's t-statistics and random forest reduced 514 V-J features to 13, which were used in a naive Bayes classifier (R e1071). Thyroid-blood repertoire similarity was quantified with the Morisita-Horn index. The public reads were reanalyzed by TCRdb: fastp trimming at Q25, MiXCR alignment, in-frame beta chains only. Rows are unified per CDR3 protein, each entry keeping the most common DNA and genes. The V and J calls were determined by TCRdb, not by the authors. The sample has 500,000 to 750,000 distinct CDR3 sequences on record, 40% to 55% of them singletons. The ten top clones hold 7.5% to 8.5% of the sample.

Per the germline V gene (reference sequence), DFQATT is the CDR1 and SNEGSKA is the CDR2. The CDR3 spans 15 residues, from the cysteine through the phenylalanine. Of all the DNA, just the CDR3 is kept, 45 bases in frame from base 1. The germline V and J ends show losses of 3 bases and 2 bases respectively, and no gene match explains 6 bases of the junction. Beyond this particular receptor, the publication reports: In validation, the model predicted progression to ophthalmopathy a median of roughly 6.5 months before onset, with over 55% sensitivity and roughly 77% specificity. Ophthalmopathy was separated from stable hyperthyroidism by a 13 V-J signature model, with just over 85% sensitivity and roughly 81% specificity obtained in cross-validation and 80%/75% obtained in testing. Most expanded thyroid clonotypes (frequency above 0.001) were also found in blood, which suggests that blood repertoires may mirror thyroid immune responses. Sample size was not statistically predetermined, and blinding of investigators to group allocation was not performed.

Graves' hyperthyroidism was defined as stable when no progression to ophthalmopathy occurred over 18 months of follow-up. The hyperthyroidism patients were between 18 and 65 years old and newly diagnosed, with a disease duration of less than 2 months. Exclusion was applied to patients with uncontrolled infections, other autoimmune diseases, pregnancy or lactation. Diagnoses were based on clinical symptoms, serum thyroxine and TRAb, thyroid ultrasound and orbital computed tomography. Total RNA was extracted with Trizol reagent, and quality was checked on an Agilent 2100 Bioanalyzer. Remarks on this clonotype: It has no known antigen specificity. Qualities for individual bases were not recorded, and no much larger clone is one base off.

The sequence joins TRBV20-1 to TRBJ1-5, with TRBD1 identical over 8 junction bases. The clonotype comes from a woman younger than 35 with Graves' hyperthyroidism. The sequencing sample was made of peripheral blood or thyroid tissue (not recorded which). The sequence in DNA is TGCAGTGCTAGGACAGGGGCGGTAGGCAATCAGCCCCAGCATTTT. It specifies CSARTGAVGNQPQHF.